This entry is about one T cell receptor beta chain. Its target is unknown. The sample originates from a study of T cells expressing NK-cell markers. Whole-study context: Cells sorted as CD3+CD56+NKG2C+, CD3+CD56+NKG2C- and CD3+CD56-NKG2C+ T cells supplied the TCR beta repertoires. HCMV seropositivity marked most of the eight sequenced donors; one was seronegative.

From its re-call of the 5' RACE reads, TCRdb lists each CDR3 protein once, without DNA. This table holds about 260,000 distinct CDR3 sequences. Study-level findings and limits: There remained a lack of clarity about HCMV specificity of expanded NKG2C+ T cell clones.

The source is a woman between 18 and 75 years old in good health. The sequencing sample was made of blood T cells: a sorted CD56 or NKG2C T cell subset, CD4+ or CD8+ T cells, or bulk PBMC T cells (not recorded which).

The CDR3: CASSPRQGPNYEQYF. This chain joins TRBV7-8 and TRBJ2-7; as DNA is missing, the TRBD1 call by TCRdb cannot be tested. Germline V gene data show CDR1 as SGHVS and CDR2 as FQNEAQ. This CDR3 has 15 residues.